This T cell receptor (beta chain) was captured in a study of cytomegalovirus exposure and HLA in healthy donors. Study-level background: Findings of an earlier analysis included about 120 million unique TCR beta sequences from 180 million or so T cells. Of roughly 400 genotyped donors, 75% to 90% grouped in the Caucasian-associated ancestry cluster.

This clone was picked up a small number of times. What it binds is not known. This PCR relied on a set of 60 Vbeta primers and 13 Jbeta primers. The repertoire was sequenced with immunoSEQ multiplex PCR; TCRdb's copy has only in-frame clones and lacks some. The table includes roughly 110,000 clones, 81% detected once. Study outcomes and limitations: Previous analysis showed most TCR beta V segments were productive about 90% or about 30% of the time. Among TCR beta chains of equal frequency, HLA-associated ones were more clonally expanded in a later analysis.

In germline, CDR1 is MNHNY, CDR2 SVGAGI (reference sequence). Trimming removed 6 bases from V and 3 bases from J; junction bases left unmatched: 4. This CDR3 is 14 amino acids long. Sequencing input: PBMCs. The origin of this receptor is a man between 25 and 39 years old in good health and CMV-seronegative. This chain uses TRBV6-6 with TRBJ2-1, with 8 bases lining up with TRBD1. CDR3 in DNA: TGTGCCAGCAGCTCAGGGGGCTTCTACAATGAGCAGTTCTTC. The encoded protein is CASSSGGFYNEQFF.